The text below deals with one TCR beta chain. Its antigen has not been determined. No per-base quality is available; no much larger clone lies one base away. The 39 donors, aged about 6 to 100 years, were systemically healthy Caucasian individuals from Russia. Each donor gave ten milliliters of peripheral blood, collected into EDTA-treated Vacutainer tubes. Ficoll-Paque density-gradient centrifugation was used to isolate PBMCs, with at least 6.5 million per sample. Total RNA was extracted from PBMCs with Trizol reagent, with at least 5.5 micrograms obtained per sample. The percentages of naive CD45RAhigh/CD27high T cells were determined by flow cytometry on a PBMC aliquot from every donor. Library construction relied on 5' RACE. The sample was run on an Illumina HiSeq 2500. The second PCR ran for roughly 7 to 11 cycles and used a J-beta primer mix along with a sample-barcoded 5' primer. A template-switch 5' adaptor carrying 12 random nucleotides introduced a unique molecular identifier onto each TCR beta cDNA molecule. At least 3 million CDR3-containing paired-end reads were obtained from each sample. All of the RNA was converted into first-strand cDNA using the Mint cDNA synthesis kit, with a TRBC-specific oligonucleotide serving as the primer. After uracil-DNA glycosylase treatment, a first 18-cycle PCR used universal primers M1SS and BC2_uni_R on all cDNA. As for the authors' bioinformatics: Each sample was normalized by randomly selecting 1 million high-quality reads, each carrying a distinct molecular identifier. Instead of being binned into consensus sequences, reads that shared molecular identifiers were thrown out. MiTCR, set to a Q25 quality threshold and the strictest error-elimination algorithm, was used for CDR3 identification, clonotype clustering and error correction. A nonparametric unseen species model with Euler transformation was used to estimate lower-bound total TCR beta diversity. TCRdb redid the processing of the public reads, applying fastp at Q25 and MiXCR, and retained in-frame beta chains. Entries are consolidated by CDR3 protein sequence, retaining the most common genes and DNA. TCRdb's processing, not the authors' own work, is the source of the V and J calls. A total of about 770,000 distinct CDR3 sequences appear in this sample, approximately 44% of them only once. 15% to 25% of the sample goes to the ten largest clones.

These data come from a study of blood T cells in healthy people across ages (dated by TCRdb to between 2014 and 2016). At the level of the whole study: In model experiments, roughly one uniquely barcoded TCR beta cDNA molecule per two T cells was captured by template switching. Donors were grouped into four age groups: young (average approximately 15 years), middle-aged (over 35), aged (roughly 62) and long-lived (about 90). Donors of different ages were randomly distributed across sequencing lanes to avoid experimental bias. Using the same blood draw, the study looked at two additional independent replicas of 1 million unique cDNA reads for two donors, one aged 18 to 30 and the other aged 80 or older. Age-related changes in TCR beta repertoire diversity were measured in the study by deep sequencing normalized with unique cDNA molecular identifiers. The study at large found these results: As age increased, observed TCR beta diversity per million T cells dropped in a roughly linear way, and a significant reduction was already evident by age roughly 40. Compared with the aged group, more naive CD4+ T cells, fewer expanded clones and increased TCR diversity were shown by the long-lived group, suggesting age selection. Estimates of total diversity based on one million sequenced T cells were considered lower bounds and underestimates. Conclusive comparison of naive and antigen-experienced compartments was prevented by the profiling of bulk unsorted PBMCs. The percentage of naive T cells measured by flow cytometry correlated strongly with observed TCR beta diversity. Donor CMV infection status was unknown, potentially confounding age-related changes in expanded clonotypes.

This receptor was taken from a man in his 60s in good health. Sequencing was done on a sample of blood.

The DNA is as follows: TGCGCCAGCAGCCAAGATCTTCGCCACAGGGGAGCAGCCGAGCAGTACTTC. This sequence encodes CASSQDLRHRGAAEQYF. The sequence links TRBV4-3 to TRBJ2-7; TRBD1 lines up with 7 middle nucleotides. Sequences LGHNA (CDR1) and YSLEER (CDR2) are obtained from the germline V gene. The CDR3, cysteine through phenylalanine, is 17 amino acids long. This entry keeps only the CDR3 DNA: 51 bases, framed from base 1. V is trimmed back by 0 bases and J by 6 bases, and the junction contains 14 bases that no gene match accounts for.